The 29 T cell receptor beta chains below come from one sample, sequenced in a study of blood T cell repertoires in COVID-19. Clones were read by immunoSEQ multiplex PCR, and TCRdb kept only the in-frame ones, dropping some. Of hundreds of thousands of clones in the sample, about 91% were seen once. Input material: peripheral blood. Every receptor here comes from a man aged 18 to 29 with COVID-19, enrolled during active disease.

This chain connects TRBV5-4 to TRBJ2-1, with 9 bases identical to TRBD2. The V and J ends lost 4 bases and 5 bases, in that order; junction bases with no gene match: 4. This CDR3 has 14 amino acids. Germline CDR1 SGHNT, CDR2 YYREEE (reference sequence). CDR3 DNA sequence: TGTGCCAGCAGCGGTAGCGGGAGTGACAATGAGCAGTTCTTC. It specifies CASSGSGSDNEQFF.

The CDR3 sequence: CASSSGTGGYTF. CDR3 sequence (DNA): TGCGCCAGCAGCAGCGGGACAGGAGGCTACACCTTC. V usage is TRBV5-1 and J usage is TRBJ1-2; 8 bases match TRBD1. Germline V gene data show CDR1 as SGHRS and CDR2 as YFSETQ. After removal of 4 bases from V and 8 bases from J, the junction contained 4 bases not matched to a gene. The CDR3 extends over 12 amino acids.

This clone showed up just once. The chain uses TRBV19 and TRBJ1-2, with D perhaps matching TRBD1 (6 bases). CDR3 length: 15 amino acids. Trimming shortened V by 0 bases and J by 4 bases, and 12 bases separated the two germline ends. CDR1 is LNHDA, CDR2 SQIVND, per germline (reference sequence). The CDR3 protein is CASSIEGRGVYGYTF. CDR3 nucleotides: TGTGCCAGTAGTATAGAGGGCAGGGGTGTCTATGGCTACACCTTC.

The chain couples TRBV19 to TRBJ2-3; 8 bases map to TRBD2. CDR1 LNHDA and CDR2 SQIVND come from the germline V gene (reference sequence). CDR3 size: 18 residues. V was pared by 2 bases and J by 1 base, with 11 bases of the junction left unmatched. CDR3 DNA: TGTGCCAGTAGTATATTGGCTTTGGCAGCGGGGGGCACAGATACGCAGTATTTT. It yields the protein CASSILALAAGGTDTQYF.

The genes are TRBV4-1 and TRBJ2-4; no clear D. Per the germline V gene, CDR1 is MGHRA and CDR2 is YSYEKL. Trimming took 1 base from V and 5 from J, leaving 15 bases between them. The CDR3 covers 16 residues. CDR3 region: CASSQVETPPENIQYF. CDR3 sequence (DNA): TGCGCCAGCAGCCAAGTCGAGACTCCCCCCGAAAACATTCAGTACTTC.

This chain joins TRBV19 and TRBJ1-5; perhaps TRBD1 as D (6 bases). The CDR3 has 16 amino acids. Germline CDR1 LNHDA, CDR2 SQIVND (reference sequence). Trimming cost V 2 bases and J 2 bases, with 13 bases left between them. CDR3 DNA: TGTGCCAGTAGTATAAACCAGGGGTATGGCAATCAGCCCCAGCATTTT. Translating it yields CASSINQGYGNQPQHF. The full variable domain, completed using reference TRBV19 and TRBJ1-5, is DGGITQSPKYLFRKEGQNVTLSCEQNLNHDAMYWYRQDPGQGLRLIYYSQIVNDFQKGDIAEGYSVSREKKESFPLTVTSAQKNPTAFYLCASSINQGYGNQPQHFGDGTRLSIL.

The chain combines TRBV4-2 with TRBJ1-6; D remains ambiguous. This CDR3 spans 16 amino acids. V was trimmed by 0 bases and J by 3 bases, leaving 9 bases between them. Germline V CDR1 and CDR2: LGHNA, YNFKEQ. The CDR3 region has the DNA TGTGCCAGCAGCCAAGAGGGCAGCCACTATAATTCACCCCTCCACTTT. Its translation: CASSQEGSHYNSPLHF.

The rearrangement joins TRBV30 to TRBJ2-7, with 9 bases matching TRBD2. V lost 2 bases and J lost 0; bases outside the gene matches: 5. The CDR3 consists of 15 residues. From germline, CDR1 is GTSNPN and CDR2 SVGIG (reference sequence). CDR3 sequence: CAWSLPSGASYEQYF. CDR3 sequence (DNA): TGTGCCTGGAGTCTACCTAGCGGGGCCTCCTACGAGCAGTACTTC.

This chain links TRBV10-1 with TRBJ1-3; the D is unclear. The ends were cut back, 2 bases at V and 2 bases at J, with 7 bases in the middle. The CDR3 spans 14 residues. Germline CDR1 and CDR2: WNHNN and SYGVQD (reference sequence). The CDR3 loop is CASSETETGNTIYF. CDR3 coding DNA: TGCGCCAGCAGTGAGACAGAAACTGGAAACACCATATATTTT.

This chain connects TRBV19 to TRBJ2-7, with 7 bases fitting TRBD1. V shed 3 bases and J 7 bases; nucleotides not matched to a gene: 12. The CDR3 runs to 15 residues. Germline CDR1 reads LNHDA; CDR2 reads SQIVND (reference sequence). Here the CDR3 DNA reads TGTGCCAGTAGTATTACCGGGACAGTGGGTCCAGAGCAGTACTTC. As protein: CASSITGTVGPEQYF.

The rearrangement uses TRBV5-8 and TRBJ2-2; 10 bases match TRBD2. Per the germline V gene, CDR1 is SGHTS and CDR2 is YDEGEE. The J segment lost 5 bases and the V segment lost 9 bases, leaving 19 bases of the junction unmatched. The CDR3 spans 18 residues. CDR3: CATNSNPFSGRFTGELFF. CDR3 DNA sequence: TGTGCCACCAATTCAAACCCATTTAGCGGGAGGTTTACCGGGGAGCTGTTTTTT.

The rearrangement links TRBV3-1 (or the pseudogene TRBV3-2) to TRBJ2-3, with D possibly being TRBD1 (5 bases). CDR1 is LGHDT, CDR2 YNNKEL, per germline (reference sequence). The CDR3 contains 12 residues. V lost 4 bases, J lost 6 bases, and 8 bases lay in between. The CDR3: CASSRRVDTQYF. The CDR3 bases are TGTGCCAGCAGCCGCAGGGTCGATACGCAGTATTTT.

The chain combines TRBV6-5 with TRBJ2-7; D not certain. This CDR3 is built from 13 residues. The V end lost 5 bases, the J end lost 4 bases, and 12 bases lay between the germline ends. CDR1 and CDR2 from the germline V gene are MNHEY and SVGAGI. CDR3 residues: CASSNGAPYEQYF. The CDR3 region has the DNA TGTGCCAGCAGTAACGGAGCCCCGTACGAGCAGTACTTC.

The chain has TRBV19 and TRBJ2-7, with TRBD2 matching over 8 bases. The CDR3 is made up of 16 amino acids. Losses at the gene ends were 6 bases for V and 1 base for J; bases not matched to a gene: 11. The germline V gene has CDR1 LNHDA and CDR2 SQIVND (reference sequence). CDR3 residues: CASRTSGSPGSYEQYF. CDR3 DNA sequence: TGTGCCAGTAGAACTAGCGGTTCCCCTGGGTCCTACGAGCAGTACTTC.

This clone has more than one count but fewer than ten. V and J are TRBV7-2 and TRBJ1-2, with 8 bases fitting TRBD1. Germline V gene sequence: CDR1 SGHTA, CDR2 FQGNSA. The V gene end was trimmed by 3 bases and the J gene end by 4 bases; junction bases not matched to a gene: 4. The CDR3 runs 14 residues. CDR3 coding DNA: TGTGCCAGCAGCTTCCCCCAGGGGGCCTATGGCTACACCTTC. Translating it yields CASSFPQGAYGYTF.

This clone was detected only once. The chain carries TRBV7-9 and TRBJ1-4; D is uncertain. This CDR3 comprises 13 residues. Germline V gene sequence: CDR1 SEHNR, CDR2 FQNEAQ (reference sequence). Trimming left V 6 bases short and J 3 bases short, with 8 bases between. CDR3 bases: TGTGCCAGCAGGCCCGGAGCTAATGAAAAACTGTTTTTT. Translating it yields CASRPGANEKLFF.

The chain couples TRBV3-1 (or the pseudogene TRBV3-2) to TRBJ2-3; the match to TRBD2 covers 8 bases. V shed 10 bases and J 4 bases; nucleotides not matched to a gene: 13. From germline, CDR1 is LGHDT and CDR2 YNNKEL (reference sequence). The CDR3 loop spans 15 amino acids. CDR3: CATTFPGGEADTQYF. The CDR3 DNA follows: TGTGCCACAACTTTCCCCGGGGGGGAAGCAGATACGCAGTATTTT.

This sequence joins TRBV7-2 and TRBJ2-6, with D possibly matching TRBD1 (6 bases). There are 15 residues in the CDR3. With 3 bases removed from V and 4 bases from J, the gap between germline ends came to 10 bases. CDR1 and CDR2 from the germline V gene are SGHTA and FQGNSA. The CDR3 protein is CASSLGASGANVLTF. CDR3 DNA: TGTGCCAGCAGCTTGGGGGCCTCAGGGGCCAACGTCCTGACTTTC.

The chain couples TRBV6-5 to TRBJ1-2; no firm D call. Per the germline V gene, CDR1 is MNHEY and CDR2 is SVGAGI. The CDR3 extends over 15 amino acids. The ends were cut back, 8 bases at V and 4 bases at J, with 20 bases in the middle. CDR3 coding DNA: TGTGCCAGCGCTCTCGAACCCCGTAGTAGCTATGGCTACACCTTC. This sequence encodes CASALEPRSSYGYTF.

The chain joins TRBV25-1 to TRBJ2-5; 10 bases align to TRBD2. The V gene end was trimmed by 4 bases and the J gene end by 4 bases; junction bases not matched to a gene: 3. From germline, CDR1 is MGHDK and CDR2 SYGVNS. This CDR3 has 14 residues. The chain's CDR3 is CASSGAGGVETQYF. The CDR3 DNA reads as TGTGCCAGCAGTGGAGCGGGGGGGGTAGAGACCCAGTACTTC.

The chain employs TRBV5-1 and TRBJ2-2, with 15 bases identical to TRBD2. The CDR3 has 18 amino acids. Trimming cost V 1 base and J 4 bases; bases outside gene matches: 5. CDR1 is SGHRS and CDR2 is YFSETQ in the germline V gene. The CDR3: CASSLWTSGREGTGELFF. The CDR3 bases are TGCGCCAGCAGCTTGTGGACTAGCGGGAGGGAAGGCACCGGGGAGCTGTTTTTT. Full variable domain (rest looked up from reference TRBV5-1 and TRBJ2-2): KAGVTQTPRYLIKTRGQQVTLSCSPISGHRSVSWYQQTPGQGLQFLFEYFSETQRNKGNFPGRFSGRQFSNSRSEMNVSTLELGDSALYLCASSLWTSGREGTGELFFGEGSRLTVL.

V gene TRBV5-5 combines with J gene TRBJ1-6; TRBD1 matches at 9 bases. The trim removed 1 base at V and 3 bases at J, leaving 8 bases unmatched. Germline CDR1 SGHKS, CDR2 YYEKEE (reference sequence). This CDR3 is built from 18 residues. DNA for the CDR3: TGTGCCAGCAGCTTGTGGGTGACAGGGGGTCGCTATAATTCACCCCTCCACTTT. Its protein is CASSLWVTGGRYNSPLHF.

This chain uses TRBV7-6 with TRBJ2-6; weak D call: TRBD1 (5 bases). Germline V gives CDR1 SGHVS, CDR2 FNYEAQ. This CDR3 contains 19 residues. V gave up 1 base and J gave up 2 bases, with 18 bases separating them. This chain's CDR3 is CASSLERRGRVTGANVLTF. The CDR3, as DNA: TGTGCCAGCAGCTTAGAACGTCGTGGCAGGGTGACTGGGGCCAACGTCCTGACTTTC. Using reference TRBV7-6 and TRBJ2-6 for the parts outside the CDR3, the full variable domain is GAGVSQSPRYKVTKRGQDVALRCDPISGHVSLYWYRQALGQGPEFLTYFNYEAQQDKSGLPNDRFSAERPEGSISTLTIQRTEQRDSAMYRCASSLERRGRVTGANVLTFGAGSRLTVL.

The gene calls are TRBV7-9 and TRBJ1-2; 10 bases are shared with TRBD1. V shed 4 bases, J shed 2 bases, and the junction held 4 bases outside the gene matches. CDR1 is SEHNR and CDR2 is FQNEAQ in the germline V gene (reference sequence). This CDR3 comprises 15 residues. CDR3 sequence: CASSSTGGQNYGYTF. The CDR3 bases are TGTGCCAGCAGCTCGACAGGGGGCCAAAACTATGGCTACACCTTC. Based on the CDR3 plus reference TRBV7-9 and TRBJ1-2, the full variable domain is DTGVSQNPRHKITKRGQNVTFRCDPISEHNRLYWYRQTLGQGPEFLTYFQNEAQLEKSRLLSDRFSAERPKGSFSTLEIQRTEQGDSAMYLCASSSTGGQNYGYTFGSGTRLTVV.

This chain uses TRBV19 with TRBJ1-1; no firm D call. Germline CDR1 reads LNHDA; CDR2 reads SQIVND (reference sequence). The CDR3 spans 13 residues. V was trimmed by 6 bases and J by 0 bases, leaving 8 bases between them. As DNA, the CDR3 is TGTGCCAGTAGGGGTGGGCTGAACACTGAAGCTTTCTTT. This translates into CASRGGLNTEAFF.

The chain combines TRBV30 with TRBJ2-3, with 11 positions matching TRBD2. The CDR3 is 14 amino acids. CDR1 and CDR2 (germline): GTSNPN, SVGIG (reference sequence). Trimming cost V 5 bases and J 2 bases; bases outside gene matches: 3. The DNA of the CDR3 is TGTGCCTGGGGACTAGCGGGTGTCACAGATACGCAGTATTTT. This sequence encodes CAWGLAGVTDTQYF.

This clone was detected only once. This chain uses TRBV23-1 with TRBJ1-1, with a tentative D call TRBD1 (6 bases). TRBV23-1 is reported as an ORF; its role is uncertain. This CDR3 has 14 residues. The V and J ends lost 6 bases and 5 bases respectively, with 16 bases between them. In DNA form, the CDR3 reads TGCGCCAGCAGCCATGGGGGCCTTGTGACTGAAGCTTTCTTT. It translates to CASSHGGLVTEAFF.

The chain employs TRBV2 and TRBJ1-1, with 8 nucleotides matching TRBD1. The germline gives CDR1 SNHLY, CDR2 FYNNEI. The ends lost 8 bases at V and 4 bases at J; junction bases unmatched: 9. The CDR3 extends over 14 amino acids. The CDR3 nucleotides read TGTGCCAGCTCCCTGACAGGGGAGAGCACTGAAGCTTTCTTT. It yields the protein CASSLTGESTEAFF.

This chain joins TRBV7-9 and TRBJ2-7, with TRBD2 identical over 9 bases. This CDR3 comprises 15 residues. V shed 2 bases, J shed 6 bases, and the junction held 8 bases outside the gene matches. Germline-derived CDR1 and CDR2 are SEHNR and FQNEAQ (reference sequence). The CDR3 region is CASSLRVAGAGEQYF. As DNA, the CDR3 is TGTGCCAGCAGCTTAAGGGTAGCGGGAGCCGGCGAGCAGTACTTC. Complete variable domain (other parts from reference TRBV7-9 and TRBJ2-7): DTGVSQNPRHKITKRGQNVTFRCDPISEHNRLYWYRQTLGQGPEFLTYFQNEAQLEKSRLLSDRFSAERPKGSFSTLEIQRTEQGDSAMYLCASSLRVAGAGEQYFGPGTRLTVT.